This is a list of T cell receptor beta chains from one sample in a study of early T cells in non-severe SARS-CoV-2 infection. TCRdb re-analysed the 5' RACE reads in MiXCR, keeping a single row per CDR3 protein. The sample lists 75,000 to 100,000 distinct CDR3 sequences, around 14% occurring once. Specimen: whole blood. These TCRs come from an adult who was a healthcare worker with PCR-confirmed SARS-CoV-2 infection or an uninfected control (not recorded which). The CDR3 runs from the conserved cysteine through the conserved F or W.

J gene: TRBJ2-1; V gene: TRBV5-1; CDR3 protein: CASNYGTVYNEQFF
J gene: TRBJ1-1; V gene: TRBV6-2/TRBV6-3; CDR3 protein: CASREFMNTEAFF
J gene: TRBJ1-4; V gene: TRBV3-1; CDR3 protein: CASSQDATNEKLFF
J gene: TRBJ1-5; V gene: TRBV27; CDR3 protein: CASSYRVSGQPQHF
J gene: TRBJ1-2; V gene: TRBV7-9; CDR3 protein: CASSLPGEGARGYTF
J gene: TRBJ1-1; V gene: TRBV12-3/TRBV12-4; CDR3 protein: CASNPTGMTEAFF
J gene: TRBJ1-5; V gene: TRBV6-6; CDR3 protein: CASSYSIRSESSNQPQHF
J gene: TRBJ2-7; V gene: TRBV5-6; CDR3 protein: CASSLGPVDEQYF
J gene: TRBJ2-7; V gene: TRBV12-3/TRBV12-4; CDR3 protein: CASSSGTLTYEQYF
J gene: TRBJ2-2; V gene: TRBV5-4; CDR3 protein: CTSIDREVDTGELFF
J gene: TRBJ1-5; V gene: TRBV12-5; CDR3 protein: CASGQTGEYQPQHF
J gene: TRBJ2-1; V gene: TRBV7-2; CDR3 protein: CASSASSSYNEQFF
J gene: TRBJ2-7; V gene: TRBV6-5; CDR3 protein: CASSFGPEQYF
J gene: TRBJ2-1; V gene: TRBV7-2; CDR3 protein: CASSPAAVFYNEQFF
J gene: TRBJ1-1; V gene: TRBV9; CDR3 protein: CASSVGQDTEAFF
J gene: TRBJ2-7; V gene: TRBV27; CDR3 protein: CASSFGRAWEQYF
J gene: TRBJ2-7; V gene: TRBV19; CDR3 protein: CASSIRRGEQYF
J gene: TRBJ2-1; V gene: TRBV20-1; CDR3 protein: CSARDWAGSNNEQFF
J gene: TRBJ1-1; V gene: TRBV7-6; CDR3 protein: CASSPLGAARTEAFF
J gene: TRBJ1-1; V gene: TRBV28; CDR3 protein: CASSFDRRIMNTEAFF
J gene: TRBJ2-6; V gene: TRBV10-2; CDR3 protein: CASSEEGAGANVLTF
J gene: TRBJ2-5; V gene: TRBV11-2; CDR3 protein: CASSSPGKGTQYF
J gene: TRBJ2-3; V gene: TRBV20-1; CDR3 protein: CSARPPTSADTQYF
J gene: TRBJ1-6; V gene: TRBV20-1; CDR3 protein: CSAGTALSSYNSPLHF
J gene: TRBJ2-7; V gene: TRBV6-5; CDR3 protein: CASSRTGFDEQYF
J gene: TRBJ2-7; V gene: TRBV7-9; CDR3 protein: CASRGQGPYEQYF
J gene: TRBJ2-5; V gene: TRBV27; CDR3 protein: CASSLEMRGETQYF
J gene: TRBJ2-7; V gene: TRBV18; CDR3 protein: CASSPPIGGSGRLEQYF
J gene: TRBJ2-1; V gene: TRBV20-1; CDR3 protein: CSARDEAGWSNEQFF
J gene: TRBJ2-3; V gene: TRBV12-3/TRBV12-4; CDR3 protein: CASSSRDPTDTQYF
J gene: TRBJ2-3; V gene: TRBV5-1; CDR3 protein: CASSLDLGVGTTSGKTDTQYF
J gene: TRBJ2-5; V gene: TRBV6-5; CDR3 protein: CASSYSGVEQETQYF
J gene: TRBJ2-2; V gene: TRBV20-1; CDR3 protein: CSAPPGLAHGELFF
J gene: TRBJ2-3; V gene: TRBV12-5; CDR3 protein: CASGLGQGQADTQYF
J gene: TRBJ2-7; V gene: TRBV29-1; CDR3 protein: CSVEPPPGQYF
J gene: TRBJ1-1; V gene: TRBV6-6; CDR3 protein: CASSTRQGAYTEAFF
J gene: TRBJ1-2; V gene: TRBV5-1; CDR3 protein: CASSLGTGLYGYTF
J gene: TRBJ2-7; V gene: TRBV16; CDR3 protein: CASSQGTGVEQYF
J gene: TRBJ1-6; V gene: TRBV5-1; CDR3 protein: CASSDRPATNSPLHF
J gene: TRBJ2-2; V gene: TRBV19; CDR3 protein: CASNPAGGYTGELFF
J gene: TRBJ1-5; V gene: TRBV7-8; CDR3 protein: CASSFDRVNQPQHF
J gene: TRBJ2-1; V gene: TRBV5-1; CDR3 protein: CASSPGTVNEQFF
J gene: TRBJ1-1; V gene: TRBV28; CDR3 protein: CASSLTLRGGTEAFF
J gene: TRBJ2-7; V gene: TRBV27; CDR3 protein: CASSLSSGGEQYF
J gene: TRBJ2-3; V gene: TRBV20-1; CDR3 protein: CSARVSGTSGRGGTDTQYF